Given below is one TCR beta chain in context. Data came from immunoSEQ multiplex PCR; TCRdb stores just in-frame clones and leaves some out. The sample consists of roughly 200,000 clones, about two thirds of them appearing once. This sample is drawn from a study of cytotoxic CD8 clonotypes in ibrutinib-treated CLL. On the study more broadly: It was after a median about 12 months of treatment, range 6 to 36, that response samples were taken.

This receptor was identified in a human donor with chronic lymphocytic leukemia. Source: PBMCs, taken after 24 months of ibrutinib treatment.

CDR3 sequence reads: CASRGDRGQSEAFF. The CDR3 coding sequence is TGTGCCAGCCGGGGGGACAGGGGGCAATCTGAAGCTTTCTTT. The chain carries TRBV2 and TRBJ1-1, with 12 nucleotides matching TRBD1. V lost 8 bases and J lost 6; bases outside the gene matches: 7. The CDR3 runs 14 residues. Per germline, CDR1 SNHLY and CDR2 FYNNEI. Combining the CDR3 with reference TRBV2 and TRBJ1-1 gives the whole variable domain EPEVTQTPSHQVTQMGQEVILRCVPISNHLYFYWYRQILGQKVEFLVSFYNNEISEKSEIFDDQFSVERPDGSNFTLKIRSTKLEDSAMYFCASRGDRGQSEAFFGQGTRLTVV.